The sequence of this TCR beta chain was determined in a study of technical replicates of blood from several donors. Looked up from germline, CDR1 is LGHNA and CDR2 is YNFKEQ. The CDR3 sequence is 17 residues long. Trimming removed 0 bases from V and 4 bases from J; junction bases left unmatched: 9. Clones were read by immunoSEQ multiplex PCR, and TCRdb kept only the in-frame ones, dropping some. The sample yields some 70,000 clones, over 85% seen once. The TCR originated in a human donor in good health. The chain uses TRBV4-2 and TRBJ1-2, with 9 bases that match TRBD1. The sequencing sample was made of T cells isolated from PBMCs. In nucleotides, the CDR3 is TGTGCCAGCAGCCAAGATGACGGGACAGGGACTTCCTATGGCTACACCTTC. Its protein is CASSQDDGTGTSYGYTF.